The next 30 T cell receptor beta chains were all read from a single sample in a study of T-cell reconstitution after alpha-beta-depleted transplantation in children. Library preparation (for TCRbeta) was performed with unique molecular identifiers. TCRdb re-called the PCR reads through MiXCR, storing one row per CDR3 protein. Among 550,000 to 800,000 distinct CDR3 sequences, around 13% were seen once, and the ten largest hold around 0.79%. The sequenced sample was PBMCs, obtained before TCRalphabeta/CD19-depleted stem cell transplant. The receptor set was obtained from a girl aged 2-10 years with congenital amegakaryocytic thrombocytopenia, due to receive a stem cell transplant.

In its sample, this clonotype was seen many times. The chain combines TRBV5-1 with TRBJ1-2; D not resolved. The CDR3 is 14 amino acids. Germline CDR1 and CDR2: SGHRS and YFSETQ. Deletions cut 0 bases from V and 5 bases from J, with 11 bases between. The chain's CDR3 is CASSLELERYGYTF. CDR3 in DNA: TGCGCCAGCAGCTTGGAACTCGAGAGATATGGCTACACCTTC.

This sequence joins TRBV29-1 and TRBJ2-1, with D possibly TRBD2 on 5 matching bases. The CDR3 is 12 amino acids. Germline V gene sequence: CDR1 SQVTM, CDR2 ANQGSEA. The V end was cut by 5 bases, the J end by 8 bases, with 13 bases between. The CDR3: CSVKRETDEQFF. For the CDR3, the DNA is TGCAGCGTTAAGAGGGAGACGGATGAGCAGTTCTTC.

This clonotype was observed a handful of times. The chain links TRBV5-1 to TRBJ2-2; D may be TRBD1 or TRBD2 (5 bases each). V lost 1 base, J lost 4 bases, and 14 bases lay in between. CDR1 and CDR2 (germline): SGHRS, YFSETQ. The CDR3 covers 16 residues. CDR3 sequence (DNA): TGCGCCAGCAGCTTGCGGCCCCGGGACGGCACCGGGGAGCTGTTTTTT. Amino acids: CASSLRPRDGTGELFF. Using reference TRBV5-1 and TRBJ2-2 for the parts outside the CDR3, the full variable domain is KAGVTQTPRYLIKTRGQQVTLSCSPISGHRSVSWYQQTPGQGLQFLFEYFSETQRNKGNFPGRFSGRQFSNSRSEMNVSTLELGDSALYLCASSLRPRDGTGELFFGEGSRLTVL.

This clonotype appeared a few times. The J gene is TRBJ1-2, the V gene TRBV11-2; D gene uncertain. The length of the CDR3 is 12 residues. The V gene lost 2 bases and the J gene lost 5 bases, with 6 bases spanning the gap. Germline V gene sequence: CDR1 SGHAT, CDR2 FQNNGV. CDR3 nucleotides: TGTGCCAGCAGCTTACACGCTTATGGCTACACCTTC. The encoded protein is CASSLHAYGYTF.

This clonotype was detected ten times or more. This chain connects TRBV5-1 to TRBJ1-2; D unclear. The CDR3 runs 13 residues. In germline, CDR1 is SGHRS, CDR2 YFSETQ. V lost 0 bases to trimming and J lost 2 bases, with 5 bases between them. Written as DNA, the CDR3 is TGCGCCAGCAGCTTGGGTCGGAACTATGGCTACACCTTC. It yields the protein CASSLGRNYGYTF.

This clonotype has at least ten counts. The rearrangement uses TRBV20-1 and TRBJ1-4, with D unresolved. Trimming removed 7 bases from V and 4 bases from J, with 10 bases in between. The CDR3 covers 12 residues. Germline V gene sequence: CDR1 DFQATT, CDR2 SNEGSKA (reference sequence). The CDR3 loop reads CSGADLNEKLFF. The CDR3 DNA sequence: TGCAGTGGAGCGGACCTTAATGAAAAACTGTTTTTT.

The chain joins TRBV7-6 to TRBJ2-2; 10 nucleotides line up with TRBD2. The CDR3 loop spans 19 amino acids. V lost 0 bases, J lost 0 bases, and 7 bases stayed unmatched. CDR1 is SGHVS, CDR2 FNYEAQ, per germline. The DNA of the CDR3 is TGTGCCAGCAGCTTAGCGCTGGAGCGGGAGGGACCGAACACCGGGGAGCTGTTTTTT. It yields the protein CASSLALEREGPNTGELFF.

This clonotype has a count of ten or more. J is TRBJ2-4 and V is TRBV20-1; D is possibly TRBD2 (6 bases). V was cut by 5 bases and J by 1 base, with 12 bases left in between. Germline CDR1 and CDR2: DFQATT and SNEGSKA (reference sequence). The CDR3 extends over 14 amino acids. The CDR3 DNA is TGCAGTGCTGACGGGGGTATTGCCAAAAACATTCAGTACTTC. Protein sequence: CSADGGIAKNIQYF.

This clonotype has at least ten counts. The chain has TRBV29-1 and TRBJ2-1, with a possible D match to TRBD2 (5 bases). Trimming took 6 bases from V and 6 from J, leaving 9 bases between them. Germline V CDR1 and CDR2: SQVTM, ANQGSEA. This CDR3 spans 11 amino acids. Written as DNA, the CDR3 is TGCAGCGTGCATCGGGGCAATGAGCAGTTCTTC. Its protein is CSVHRGNEQFF.

The gene calls are TRBV7-9 and TRBJ2-1; no clear D. Between the trimmed V and J ends, which lost 5 bases and 8 bases, there was a span of 16 bases. The CDR3 covers 14 residues. In germline, CDR1 is SEHNR, CDR2 FQNEAQ (reference sequence). CDR3 protein: CASSHGVERDEQFF. As DNA, the CDR3 is TGTGCCAGCAGCCACGGTGTGGAACGGGATGAGCAGTTCTTC.

This clonotype was counted between two and nine times. V usage is TRBV5-1 and J usage is TRBJ2-1, with D unresolved. CDR1 and CDR2 from the germline V gene are SGHRS and YFSETQ. The CDR3 is 15 residues long. V lost 4 bases to trimming and J lost 0 bases, with 11 bases between them. The CDR3 protein is CASSIESISYNEQFF. The CDR3 DNA is TGCGCCAGCAGCATAGAGTCCATCTCCTACAATGAGCAGTTCTTC.

The DNA for the CDR3 is TGTGCCAGCAGCTTCGGGCCGACTAACCCCTACGAGCAGTACTTC. This translates into CASSFGPTNPYEQYF. The V and J genes are TRBV7-9 and TRBJ2-7; D may be TRBD2 (5 bases). Trimming shortened V by 3 bases and J by 2 bases, and 14 bases separated the two germline ends. The CDR3 extends over 15 amino acids. Germline V gene lookup returns CDR1 SEHNR and CDR2 FQNEAQ (reference sequence).

To note about this clonotype: This clone may be a read error of a much larger clone one base away. The genes are TRBV20-1 and TRBJ2-1, with D hard to call. The CDR3 sequence is 12 residues long. Germline CDR1 and CDR2: DFQATT and SNEGSKA (reference sequence). CDR3 in amino acids: CSARVRNNEHFF. CDR3 bases: TGCAGTGCTAGGGTCAGGAACAATGAGCATTTCTTC.

This clonotype appeared many times. The rearrangement uses TRBV18 and TRBJ2-1; a possible D gene is TRBD2 (5 bases). The V end was cut by 2 bases, the J end by 4 bases, with 9 bases between. The germline gives CDR1 KGHSH, CDR2 LQKENI. The CDR3 consists of 14 residues. In DNA form, the CDR3 reads TGTGCCAGCTCACCAGACGGCGGGTACAATGAGCAGTTCTTC. Amino acid sequence: CASSPDGGYNEQFF.

This clonotype occurred many times. The junction departs from the called germline gene at one end, perhaps through a read error. This chain links TRBV6-1 with TRBJ2-5; TRBD1 agrees at 7 bases. CDR1 is MNHNS, CDR2 SASEGT, per germline. This CDR3 region has 15 residues. CDR3 coding DNA: TGTGCCAGCAGTAAAGCCAGGGACAGACAAGAGACCCAGTACTTC. It is translated as CASSKARDRQETQYF.

This clonotype came up many times. This chain connects TRBV20-1 to TRBJ1-3, with D uncertain. Germline values: CDR1 DFQATT, CDR2 SNEGSKA (reference sequence). V was shortened by 6 bases and J by 1 base, with 10 bases between the two germline ends. CDR3 length equals 13 residues. This CDR3 is CSATTVSGNTIYF. For the CDR3, the DNA is TGCAGTGCCACGACGGTTTCTGGAAACACCATATATTTT.

This clonotype occurred a few times. This CDR3 is CASSSGWNQPQHF. The CDR3 DNA sequence: TGTGCCAGCAGTTCAGGGTGGAATCAGCCCCAGCATTTT. The V call is TRBV28, the J call TRBJ1-5; weak D call: TRBD1 (5 bases). The CDR3 loop spans 13 amino acids. Trimming shortened V by 4 bases and J by 4 bases, and 8 bases separated the two germline ends. Per germline, CDR1 MDHEN and CDR2 SYDVKM.

Many counts were recorded for this clonotype. The chain uses TRBV6-1 and TRBJ2-2; D uncertain. Germline V gives CDR1 MNHNS, CDR2 SASEGT. The V end was cut by 5 bases, the J end by 1 base, with 11 bases between. The CDR3 is 15 amino acids. The CDR3 sequence: CASSQVARNTGELFF. CDR3 nucleotide sequence: TGTGCCAGCAGTCAAGTAGCCAGGAACACCGGGGAGCTGTTTTTT.

This clonotype was found many times. The chain combines TRBV29-1 with TRBJ2-1, with TRBD2 identical over 8 bases. The CDR3 is made up of 14 amino acids. From germline, CDR1 is SQVTM and CDR2 ANQGSEA. V lost 5 bases, J lost 1 base, and 4 bases stayed unmatched. In DNA form, the CDR3 reads TGCAGCGTTCCTAGCGGGCGTTCCTACAATGAGCAGTTCTTC. Encoded protein: CSVPSGRSYNEQFF.

In this sample, this clonotype turned up many times. The chain joins TRBV20-1 to TRBJ1-6, with no clear D. V dropped 6 bases and J dropped 9 bases, with 15 bases sitting between them. The CDR3 loop spans 13 amino acids. Germline CDR1 and CDR2: DFQATT and SNEGSKA (reference sequence). The CDR3 coding sequence is TGCAGTGCCAGACTTACGGCAGGTTCACCCCTCCACTTT. Encoded protein: CSARLTAGSPLHF.

This clonotype was detected a few times. The chain combines TRBV20-1 with TRBJ2-1; 8 bases agree with TRBD2. Germline assignment: CDR1 DFQATT and CDR2 SNEGSKA (reference sequence). V shed 1 base, J shed 0 bases, and the junction held 8 bases outside the gene matches. The CDR3 length is 17 residues. CDR3 sequence (DNA): TGCAGTGCTAGAGGCCTAGCGGGTGCGAGCTCCTACAATGAGCAGTTCTTC. This codes for CSARGLAGASSYNEQFF.

This clonotype was counted a few times. This rearrangement joins TRBV4-1 to TRBJ2-7, with 8 bases matching TRBD2. The germline gives CDR1 MGHRA, CDR2 YSYEKL. The CDR3 extends over 15 amino acids. With V trimmed by 5 bases and J by 0 bases, 6 bases remained unmatched. CDR3 bases: TGCGCCAGCAGCAAAACTAGCGGAAACTCCTACGAGCAGTACTTC. Its translation is CASSKTSGNSYEQYF.

This clonotype was detected ten times or more. The rearrangement uses TRBV7-9 and TRBJ2-3, with a possible D match to TRBD2 (6 bases). V lost 4 bases and J lost 0, with 14 bases in between. CDR1 and CDR2 (germline): SEHNR, FQNEAQ (reference sequence). The CDR3 has 16 amino acids. The CDR3: CASSSSDYLSTDTQYF. The CDR3 region has the DNA TGTGCCAGCAGCTCATCGGACTACCTTAGCACAGATACGCAGTATTTT.

This clonotype was counted many times. The chain has TRBV12-3 or TRBV12-4 and TRBJ2-7, with a tentative D call TRBD1 (5 bases). V was trimmed by 5 bases and J by 6 bases, leaving 8 bases between them. The CDR3 contains 11 residues. The CDR3 nucleotides are TGTGCCAGCAGTGACAGCGTCGAGCAGTACTTC. This sequence encodes CASSDSVEQYF.

This clonotype was observed many times. The chain couples TRBV6-5 to TRBJ2-5, with 7 positions matching TRBD1. V gave up 0 bases and J gave up 0 bases; unmatched junction bases: 1. The CDR3 has 15 residues. Germline V gene sequence: CDR1 MNHEY, CDR2 SVGAGI. CDR3 nucleotide sequence: TGTGCCAGCAGTTACTCGACAGGGTACCAAGAGACCCAGTACTTC. This translates into CASSYSTGYQETQYF.

The rearrangement uses TRBV30 and TRBJ1-1; TRBD1 aligns across 9 bases. The CDR3 has 12 amino acids. V dropped 5 bases and J dropped 3; count of bases not matched to a gene: 1. CDR1 and CDR2 from the germline V gene are GTSNPN and SVGIG (reference sequence). For the CDR3, the DNA is TGTGCCTGGGGGACAGGGCACACTGAAGCTTTCTTT. It encodes CAWGTGHTEAFF.

V is TRBV11-2 and J is TRBJ2-3; 11 bases are a match to TRBD2. With V trimmed by 0 bases and J by 7 bases, 9 bases remained unmatched. This CDR3 contains 17 residues. Germline CDR1 reads SGHAT; CDR2 reads FQNNGV. CDR3 region: CASSLDHGSGRGYTQYF. The CDR3 region has the DNA TGTGCCAGCAGCTTAGATCATGGTAGCGGGAGGGGCTATACGCAGTATTTT.

This clonotype was detected many times. The V gene is TRBV7-2, the J gene TRBJ1-5; D gene unclear. CDR1 and CDR2 (germline): SGHTA, FQGNSA. V lost 2 bases and J 3 bases, leaving 11 bases between the germline ends. The CDR3 length is 15 residues. This CDR3 is CASSLRLALNQPQHF. CDR3 in DNA: TGTGCCAGCAGCTTAAGGCTTGCCCTCAATCAGCCCCAGCATTTT.

This clonotype appeared many times. The chain uses TRBV6-5 and TRBJ2-3; TRBD2 matches 11 bases. V shed 4 bases and J 0 bases; nucleotides not matched to a gene: 9. In germline, CDR1 is MNHEY, CDR2 SVGAGI. CDR3 length: 18 residues. In DNA, the CDR3 is TGTGCCAGCAGTTTCCTTCAGACTAGCGGGACGAGCACAGATACGCAGTATTTT. Residues: CASSFLQTSGTSTDTQYF.

V is TRBV30 and J is TRBJ2-5; TRBD2 aligns across 10 bases. The CDR3 is made up of 16 amino acids. The ends lost 0 bases at V and 6 bases at J; junction bases unmatched: 10. CDR1 and CDR2 (germline): GTSNPN, SVGIG (reference sequence). The CDR3, as DNA: TGTGCCTGGAGTGTCCGCTCGGGACTAGCGTCGAAGACCCAGTACTTC. As protein: CAWSVRSGLASKTQYF.